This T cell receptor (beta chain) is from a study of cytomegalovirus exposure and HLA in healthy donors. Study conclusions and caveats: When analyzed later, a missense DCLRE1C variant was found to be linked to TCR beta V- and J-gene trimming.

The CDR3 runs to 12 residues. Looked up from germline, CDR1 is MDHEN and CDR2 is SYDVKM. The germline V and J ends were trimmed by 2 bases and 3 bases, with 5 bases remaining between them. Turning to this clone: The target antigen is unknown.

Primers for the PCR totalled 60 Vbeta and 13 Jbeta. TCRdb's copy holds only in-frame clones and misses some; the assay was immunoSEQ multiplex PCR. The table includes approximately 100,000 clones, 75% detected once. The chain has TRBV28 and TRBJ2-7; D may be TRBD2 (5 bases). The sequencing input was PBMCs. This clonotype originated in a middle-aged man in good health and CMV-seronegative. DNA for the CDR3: TGTGCCAGCAGTTTACGGGGCTACGAGCAGTACTTC. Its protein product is CASSLRGYEQYF.